Each of the 32 T cell receptor beta chains below was sequenced from the same sample in a study of blood T cell repertoires in COVID-19. This table comes from immunoSEQ multiplex PCR, and its TCRdb copy is limited to in-frame clones, with some not included. Of 300,000 or so clones in the sample, approximately 89% were seen once. Specimen: PBMCs or T cells enriched from blood (not recorded which). Receptor source: a woman in her forties or fifties who had been exposed to COVID-19.

The genes are TRBV5-4 and TRBJ2-5, with 9 bases identical to TRBD1. The CDR3 spans 15 residues. Trimming took 4 bases from V and 1 from J; bases not matched to a gene: 5. In germline, CDR1 is SGHNT, CDR2 YYREEE (reference sequence). The CDR3 nucleotides read TGTGCCAGCAGCCAGACAGGGGGTACCCAAGAGACCCAGTACTTC. Its translation is CASSQTGGTQETQYF.

This chain joins TRBV30 and TRBJ1-2; TRBD1 matches 7 bases. Germline V CDR1 and CDR2: GTSNPN, SVGIG (reference sequence). The CDR3 covers 16 residues. V was clipped by 4 bases and J by 1 base; unmatched bases: 12. The CDR3 loop reads CAWNRDRERFNYGYTF. The CDR3 region has the DNA TGTGCCTGGAACCGGGACAGAGAACGGTTTAACTATGGCTACACCTTC.

This chain uses TRBV27 with TRBJ2-7, with D possibly TRBD1 on 6 matching bases. From germline, CDR1 is MNHEY and CDR2 SMNVEV (reference sequence). The CDR3 totals 15 residues. Trimming shortened V by 5 bases and J by 4 bases, and 18 bases separated the two germline ends. CDR3 amino acids: CASSRTQGEVYEQYF. The CDR3 DNA reads TGTGCCAGCAGTCGAACACAGGGTGAGGTGTACGAGCAGTACTTC.

The V and J genes are TRBV2 and TRBJ2-7; D unresolved. The germline CDR1 and CDR2 sequences are SNHLY and FYNNEI. Trimming took 8 bases from V and 0 from J, leaving 14 bases between them. The CDR3 consists of 14 residues. CDR3 amino acids: CASEDTASSYEQYF. DNA for the CDR3: TGTGCCAGCGAAGACACGGCGAGCTCCTACGAGCAGTACTTC.

The J gene is TRBJ2-3, the V gene TRBV4-1, with no clear D. The germline V and J ends were trimmed by 1 base and 6 bases, with 11 bases remaining between them. The CDR3 is 14 amino acids. Germline V lookup: CDR1 MGHRA, CDR2 YSYEKL. Here the CDR3 reads CASSQVSQKDTQYF. CDR3 bases: TGCGCCAGCAGCCAAGTCTCCCAGAAGGATACGCAGTATTTT.

This clone was counted a few times. V and J are TRBV28 and TRBJ1-5; TRBD1 matches at 8 bases. CDR1 and CDR2 (germline): MDHEN, SYDVKM. The CDR3 sequence is 15 residues long. V lost 6 bases to trimming and J lost 5 bases; unmatched junction nucleotides: 9. Here the CDR3 DNA reads TGTGCCAGCAGCAAATTATCAGGGGGCCATCAGCCCCAGCATTTT. It translates to CASSKLSGGHQPQHF.

The rearrangement joins TRBV7-8 to TRBJ1-2, with 7 nucleotides matching TRBD1. Germline CDR1 and CDR2: SGHVS and FQNEAQ. V dropped 5 bases and J dropped 3; count of bases not matched to a gene: 18. The CDR3 is made up of 18 amino acids. CDR3 bases: TGTGCCAGCAGCCGAGCCGAAACAGGGGATACCGGGTACTATGGCTACACCTTC. The encoded protein is CASSRAETGDTGYYGYTF.

The chain carries TRBV6-5 and TRBJ1-5; tentative D call: TRBD1 (5 bases). Germline CDR1 is MNHEY and CDR2 is SVGAGI. This CDR3 comprises 13 residues. Trimming stripped 10 bases from V and 6 bases from J, with 16 bases between. As DNA, the CDR3 is TGTGCCACCAACTCCGGGGGGGGTCAGCCCCAGCATTTT. This encodes CATNSGGGQPQHF.

V and J are TRBV28 and TRBJ2-7, with D possibly matching TRBD2 (7 bases). Trimming stripped 5 bases from V and 1 base from J, with 12 bases between. The CDR3 sequence is 14 residues long. Germline V CDR1 and CDR2: MDHEN, SYDVKM. The CDR3: CASSRAGASYEQYF. The CDR3 DNA is TGTGCCAGCAGTCGCGCGGGGGCTTCCTACGAGCAGTACTTC. The complete variable domain, with remaining parts taken from reference TRBV28 and TRBJ2-7, reads DVKVTQSSRYLVKRTGEKVFLECVQDMDHENMFWYRQDPGLGLRLIYFSYDVKMKEKGDIPEGYSVSREKKERFSLILESASTNQTSMYLCASSRAGASYEQYFGPGTRLTVT.

The chain links TRBV2 to TRBJ2-5, with D maybe TRBD2 (5 bases). The germline CDR1 and CDR2 sequences are SNHLY and FYNNEI. With 9 bases removed from V and 3 bases from J, the gap between germline ends came to 14 bases. The CDR3 has 13 residues. This CDR3 is CARSDWTEETQYF. In DNA, the CDR3 is TGTGCCAGATCGGACTGGACGGAAGAGACCCAGTACTTC.

This chain's CDR3 is CSARDSLGEFF. In nucleotides, the CDR3 is TGCAGTGCTAGAGATTCCCTAGGAGAGTTCTTC. The gene calls are TRBV20-1 and TRBJ2-1, with D unresolved. The V and J ends lost 0 bases and 14 bases respectively, with 11 bases between them. CDR3 length: 11 amino acids. CDR1 and CDR2 from the germline V gene are DFQATT and SNEGSKA (reference sequence).

The chain recombines TRBV28 with TRBJ2-7; 8 nucleotides align to TRBD1. CDR1 and CDR2 (germline): MDHEN, SYDVKM. The CDR3 contains 12 residues. With V trimmed by 10 bases and J by 8 bases, 10 bases remained unmatched. CDR3 protein: CAIKLDRGQQYF. CDR3 sequence (DNA): TGTGCCATCAAACTCGACAGGGGACAGCAGTACTTC.

The chain recombines TRBV19 with TRBJ1-1; possibly TRBD1 for D (6 bases). This CDR3 contains 15 residues. Per germline, CDR1 LNHDA and CDR2 SQIVND (reference sequence). V was cut by 3 bases and J by 1 base, with 12 bases left in between. The CDR3 sequence: CASSIYGQTNTEAFF. The DNA for the CDR3 is TGTGCCAGTAGTATTTACGGACAGACGAACACTGAAGCTTTCTTT.

This chain connects TRBV5-1 to TRBJ2-5, with D perhaps matching TRBD1 (5 bases). CDR1 and CDR2 from the germline V gene are SGHRS and YFSETQ. Trimming cost V 4 bases and J 4 bases, with 20 bases left between them. The CDR3 sequence is 16 residues long. CDR3 nucleotides: TGCGCCAGCAGCCCTTCAGGGCCCCCTCCAAGAGAGACCCAGTACTTC. Translated: CASSPSGPPPRETQYF.

In its sample, this clone was seen once. Here the CDR3 reads CASSLALTSGYNEQFF. The CDR3, as DNA: TGCGCCAGCAGCTTGGCACTAACTAGCGGGTACAATGAGCAGTTCTTC. The chain is built from TRBV5-1 and TRBJ2-1; 9 bases are shared with TRBD2. The ends lost 0 bases at V and 4 bases at J; junction bases unmatched: 5. The germline gives CDR1 SGHRS, CDR2 YFSETQ. This CDR3 has 16 amino acids. The complete variable domain, with remaining parts taken from reference TRBV5-1 and TRBJ2-1, reads KAGVTQTPRYLIKTRGQQVTLSCSPISGHRSVSWYQQTPGQGLQFLFEYFSETQRNKGNFPGRFSGRQFSNSRSEMNVSTLELGDSALYLCASSLALTSGYNEQFFGPGTRLTVL.

The chain has TRBV10-3 and TRBJ2-1; TRBD2 aligns across 10 bases. This CDR3 has 15 amino acids. V was pared by 6 bases and J by 3 bases, with 5 bases of the junction left unmatched. Germline V gene lookup returns CDR1 ENHRY and CDR2 SYGVKD. The chain's CDR3 is CAIRLSGGVYNEQFF. CDR3 DNA sequence: TGTGCCATCAGGCTAAGCGGGGGGGTCTACAATGAGCAGTTCTTC.

The V gene is TRBV4-2, the J gene TRBJ2-1; D not certain. V lost 4 bases and J 3 bases, leaving 7 bases between the germline ends. There are 13 residues in the CDR3. Germline V CDR1 and CDR2: LGHNA, YNFKEQ. In nucleotides, the CDR3 is TGTGCCAGCAGCCCAAGCGTCTACAATGAGCAGTTCTTC. Its translation: CASSPSVYNEQFF.

The V gene is TRBV28, the J gene TRBJ1-1; D is uncertain. Trimming cost V 3 bases and J 4 bases, with 9 bases left between them. Germline V lookup: CDR1 MDHEN, CDR2 SYDVKM. CDR3 length: 13 amino acids. The CDR3 DNA reads as TGTGCCAGCAGTTTTGCGTGGGCCACTGAAGCTTTCTTT. It is translated as CASSFAWATEAFF.

A single count supports this clone. The CDR3 DNA reads as TGTGCCAGTAGTATTACTCAGGGGGCCCTCTTCGGTTCACCCCTCCACTTT. It translates to CASSITQGALFGSPLHF. V gene TRBV19 combines with J gene TRBJ1-6, with 8 nucleotides matching TRBD1. Germline-derived CDR1 and CDR2 are LNHDA and SQIVND (reference sequence). CDR3 length: 17 residues. With V trimmed by 3 bases and J by 9 bases, 13 bases remained unmatched.

V is TRBV14 and J is TRBJ1-2; unclear D gene. The V end was cut by 0 bases, the J end by 2 bases, with 7 bases between. The CDR3 spans 14 residues. Germline assignment: CDR1 SGHDN and CDR2 FVKESK. CDR3 amino acids: CASSQDFQNYGYTF. CDR3 nucleotide sequence: TGTGCCAGCAGCCAAGATTTCCAGAACTATGGCTACACCTTC.

This clone was recorded a few times. V usage is TRBV11-2 and J usage is TRBJ1-1, with D unresolved. The germline gives CDR1 SGHAT, CDR2 FQNNGV. Trimming took off 0 bases at V and 0 bases at J, with 8 bases between the two ends. The CDR3 is made up of 15 amino acids. This chain's CDR3 is CASSLDPGMNTEAFF. The CDR3 DNA is TGTGCCAGCAGCTTAGACCCGGGGATGAACACTGAAGCTTTCTTT.

This rearrangement joins TRBV19 to TRBJ2-4, with a possible D match to TRBD1 (5 bases). CDR1 and CDR2 (germline): LNHDA, SQIVND (reference sequence). This CDR3 region has 15 residues. V lost 4 bases and J lost 1, with 11 bases in between. CDR3 region: CASSRLAGAKNIQYF. The CDR3 DNA sequence: TGTGCCAGTAGTAGGTTAGCAGGGGCCAAAAACATTCAGTACTTC.

The table lists this clone with a count of one. V gene TRBV30 combines with J gene TRBJ1-1; no reliable D call. Germline V gene data show CDR1 as GTSNPN and CDR2 as SVGIG (reference sequence). V shed 1 base and J shed 0 bases, with 9 bases lying between them. This CDR3 comprises 14 residues. This CDR3 is CAWSALALNTEAFF. The CDR3 nucleotides read TGTGCCTGGAGTGCTCTAGCATTGAACACTGAAGCTTTCTTT. The variable domain in full, with the rest retrieved from reference TRBV30 and TRBJ1-1, is SQTIHQWPATLVQPVGSPLSLECTVEGTSNPNLYWYRQAAGRGLQLLFYSVGIGQISSEVPQNLSASRPQDRQFILSSKKLLLSDSGFYLCAWSALALNTEAFFGQGTRLTVV.

The chain has TRBV27 and TRBJ2-2; TRBD1 agrees at 8 bases. The V segment lost 6 bases and the J segment 5 bases; nucleotides outside the gene matches: 11. CDR3 length: 16 residues. Germline V gene data show CDR1 as MNHEY and CDR2 as SMNVEV (reference sequence). The CDR3 reads CASRRTGRSETGELFF. The CDR3 region has the DNA TGTGCCAGCAGAAGGACAGGGAGGTCCGAAACCGGGGAGCTGTTTTTT.

This clone occurred once. The chain combines TRBV5-1 with TRBJ1-3; D perhaps matches TRBD1 (5 bases). The CDR3 is 14 residues long. CDR1 is SGHRS, CDR2 YFSETQ, per germline. V gave up 3 bases and J gave up 4 bases, with 11 bases separating them. CDR3 DNA: TGCGCCAGCAGCTCGGCTGGGGCGGGAAACACCATATATTTT. It yields the protein CASSSAGAGNTIYF.

The chain carries TRBV24-1 and TRBJ1-2; possibly TRBD1 for D (5 bases). Germline V lookup: CDR1 KGHDR, CDR2 SFDVKD. The CDR3 length is 12 residues. The V and J ends lost 4 bases and 6 bases respectively, with 8 bases between them. CDR3 DNA sequence: TGTGCCACCAGTGACCTCAGGGATGGCTACACCTTC. This gives the protein CATSDLRDGYTF.

J is TRBJ1-2 and V is TRBV28; maybe TRBD1 (6 bases). The CDR3 contains 13 residues. Trimming pared 6 bases from V and 4 bases from J, leaving 12 bases between. Germline V gives CDR1 MDHEN, CDR2 SYDVKM. This CDR3 is CASSLQGTYGYTF. The CDR3 nucleotides are TGTGCCAGCAGCCTCCAGGGGACCTATGGCTACACCTTC.

This rearrangement joins TRBV14 to TRBJ2-3; 8 bases align to TRBD1. The CDR3 contains 14 residues. Germline V CDR1 and CDR2: SGHDN, FVKESK. The J segment lost 2 bases and the V segment lost 6 bases, leaving 4 bases of the junction unmatched. CDR3: CASRTGVSTDTQYF. The CDR3 region has the DNA TGTGCCAGCAGGACAGGGGTTTCCACAGATACGCAGTATTTT.

CDR3 protein: CASSEGHTNYGYTF. In DNA form, the CDR3 reads TGTGCCAGCAGTGAGGGACATACTAACTATGGCTACACCTTC. The chain carries TRBV6-1 and TRBJ1-2; weak D call: TRBD1 (6 bases). V lost 3 bases, J lost 0 bases, and 8 bases lay in between. The CDR3 covers 14 residues. Germline values: CDR1 MNHNS, CDR2 SASEGT.

The chain uses TRBV10-3 and TRBJ2-1; 10 bases agree with TRBD1. This CDR3 is built from 16 residues. With 3 bases clipped from V and 7 bases from J, the junction kept 9 bases outside the gene matches. CDR1 is ENHRY and CDR2 is SYGVKD in the germline V gene. The CDR3 sequence is CAISERGQGSGNEQFF. The CDR3 coding sequence is TGTGCCATCAGTGAACGGGGACAGGGGTCTGGAAATGAGCAGTTCTTC.

The chain uses TRBV24-1 and TRBJ2-1; 10 positions agree with TRBD2. The CDR3 is made up of 17 amino acids. Germline V gene sequence: CDR1 KGHDR, CDR2 SFDVKD. The J segment lost 5 bases and the V segment lost 5 bases, leaving 11 bases of the junction unmatched. The CDR3 DNA is TGTGCCACCAGTGGTCATAAGCGGGGGGGCATCGACAATGAGCAGTTCTTC. Its translation: CATSGHKRGGIDNEQFF.

The gene calls are TRBV7-9 and TRBJ2-7, with D perhaps TRBD1 (5 bases). V lost 2 bases to trimming and J lost 5 bases, with 13 bases between them. The CDR3 is 14 residues long. Germline loops: CDR1 SEHNR, CDR2 FQNEAQ (reference sequence). Here the CDR3 DNA reads TGTGCCAGCAGCTTAATGGCAGGGTCCCACGAGCAGTACTTC. It translates to CASSLMAGSHEQYF.